The T cell receptor beta chain described here comes from a study of T-cell reconstitution after alpha-beta-depleted transplantation in children. Preparation of the TCRbeta library used unique molecular identifiers. TCRdb re-called the PCR reads with MiXCR, one entry per CDR3 protein. Of hundreds of thousands of distinct CDR3 sequences detected, roughly 33% appear once; the ten largest clones hold 2.4%. After removal of 6 bases from V and 4 bases from J, the junction contained 9 bases not matched to a gene. Germline CDR1 is LGHNA and CDR2 is YNFKEQ. CDR3 length: 16 residues. Sequenced here: PBMCs from the stem cell graft donor, sampled from the stem cell graft. The clonotype comes from a human donor who donated a stem cell graft to a child with aplastic anemia. The chain links TRBV4-2 to TRBJ2-2; 9 bases align to TRBD2. The CDR3 region has the DNA TGTGCCAGCAGTCCCAATAGCGGGAGATCCACCGGGGAGCTGTTTTTT. This codes for CASSPNSGRSTGELFF.